These 20 T cell receptor beta chains share one sample of origin, sequenced in a study of graft-versus-host responses after intestinal transplantation. The culture paired about 200,000 irradiated violet-dye-labeled stimulators with about 200,000 CFSE-labeled responders. The method was immunoSEQ multiplex PCR; TCRdb's version includes in-frame clones alone and lacks a portion of them. The table records 23,000 or so clones, 30% to 40% of them present only once. Sequencing used alloreactive CD8+ T cells from a mixed lymphocyte reaction culture, obtained before intestinal transplant. Subset: CFSE-low proliferating T cells sorted from roughly six-day pre-transplant mixed lymphocyte reaction (GvH or HvG direction). All receptors come from a human patient who received an intestinal transplant.

This clone has more than one count but fewer than ten. V is TRBV27 and J is TRBJ2-7; 10 bases align to TRBD2. The germline V gene encodes CDR1 MNHEY and CDR2 SMNVEV (reference sequence). J was trimmed by 5 bases and V by 3 bases; bases with no gene match: 1. The CDR3 covers 13 residues. The CDR3 bases are TGTGCCAGCAGTTTGGGACTAGCGAACGAGCAGTACTTC. It encodes CASSLGLANEQYF.

This chain joins TRBV21-1 and TRBJ1-3. TRBV21-1 is given as a pseudogene. The CDR3 runs 12 residues. The CDR3 is CASSPRGNTIYF. CDR3 sequence (DNA): TGTGCCAGCAGCCCCCGGGGAAACACCATATATTTT.

This chain connects TRBV4-2 to TRBJ1-1, with D possibly TRBD1 on 6 matching bases. Germline V CDR1 and CDR2: LGHNA, YNFKEQ. V was pared by 5 bases and J by 2 bases, with 15 bases between. The CDR3 runs to 15 residues. Written as DNA, the CDR3 is TGTGCCAGCAGCAAAAACAGGGAATTCAACACTGAAGCTTTCTTT. Amino acid sequence: CASSKNREFNTEAFF.

The gene calls are TRBV23-1 and TRBJ1-5; 7 bases fit TRBD1. TRBV23-1 is annotated as an ORF whose role is uncertain. The ends lost 6 bases at V and 7 bases at J; junction bases unmatched: 6. The CDR3 runs to 13 residues. The DNA of the CDR3 is TGCGCCAGCAGCCGGTACAGGGGCCAGCCCCAGCATTTT. This translates into CASSRYRGQPQHF.

This chain joins TRBV6-1 and TRBJ1-3; no firm D call. The germline gives CDR1 MNHNS, CDR2 SASEGT. This CDR3 comprises 14 residues. Trimming shortened V by 10 bases and J by 2 bases, and 15 bases separated the two germline ends. The CDR3 loop reads CANPSRTAGNTIYF. Here the CDR3 DNA reads TGTGCCAACCCGTCCAGGACTGCTGGAAACACCATATATTTT.

This clone showed up just a few times. This sequence joins TRBV30 and TRBJ2-1, with TRBD2 as a possible D gene (5 bases). Germline CDR1 GTSNPN, CDR2 SVGIG (reference sequence). V was cut by 8 bases and J by 0 bases, with 11 bases left in between. The CDR3 is 13 amino acids. CDR3 sequence reads: CAQRWSSYNEQFF. The CDR3 bases are TGTGCCCAGCGGTGGAGCTCCTACAATGAGCAGTTCTTC.

This clone has just a few counts. The gene calls are TRBV5-2 and TRBJ2-3; the table's D call of TRBD1 was not tested on the DNA. TRBV5-2 is a known pseudogene. This CDR3 has 15 residues. The CDR3 here is CASSPVDRSTDTQYF. DNA of the CDR3: TGCGCCAGCAGCCCGGTAGACAGGAGCACAGATACGCAGTATTTT.

This clone was picked up a small number of times. The chain joins TRBV7-9 to TRBJ1-2; D uncertain. The CDR3 consists of 13 residues. V was trimmed by 1 base and J by 5 bases, leaving 8 bases between them. CDR1 is SEHNR, CDR2 FQNEAQ, per germline (reference sequence). CDR3 sequence (DNA): TGTGCCAGCAGCTTAGAGGCGTGGTATGGCTACACCTTC. This translates into CASSLEAWYGYTF.

This clone occurred a few times. This chain connects TRBV21-1 to TRBJ1-1; the table names TRBD1, a call not compared with the DNA. TRBV21-1 is shown as a pseudogene. The CDR3 covers 14 residues. CDR3 nucleotides: TGTGCCAGCAGCAGATTGACAGGGAACACTGAAGCTTTCTTT. It is translated as CASSRLTGNTEAFF.

This clone was observed a few times. This chain links TRBV7-6 with TRBJ2-2; D assignment may be TRBD1 or TRBD2 (5 bases each). The V and J ends lost 3 bases and 2 bases respectively, with 10 bases between them. The CDR3 covers 15 residues. Germline assignment: CDR1 SGHVS and CDR2 FNYEAQ. CDR3 residues: CASSFRDPNTGELFF. The DNA for the CDR3 is TGTGCCAGCAGCTTTCGGGACCCTAACACCGGGGAGCTGTTTTTT.

This clone has a handful of counts. The V and J genes are TRBV6-6 and TRBJ2-2, with TRBD2 as a possible D gene (5 bases). V lost 0 bases and J lost 6, with 8 bases in between. The V gene's germline CDR1 is MNHNY and CDR2 SVGAGI (reference sequence). The CDR3 consists of 14 residues. The CDR3 bases are TGTGCCAGCAGTTACTCAACCGGGGCCGGGGAGCTGTTTTTT. Encoded protein: CASSYSTGAGELFF.

The chain is built from TRBV19 and TRBJ1-4, with D unresolved. Trimming took 5 bases from V and 4 from J, leaving 11 bases between them. The CDR3 loop spans 14 amino acids. CDR1 is LNHDA, CDR2 SQIVND, per germline (reference sequence). The DNA for the CDR3 is TGTGCCAGTAGTGAGGTACTGGATAATGAAAAACTGTTTTTT. It yields the protein CASSEVLDNEKLFF.

With regard to this clone: This may stem from a read error, because a much larger clone lies one nucleotide away. The chain uses TRBV6-5 and TRBJ2-7; D remains ambiguous. In germline, CDR1 is MNHEY, CDR2 SVGAGI. V shed 2 bases and J shed 3 bases, with 8 bases lying between them. The CDR3 extends over 13 amino acids. CDR3: CASSYKGNYEQYF. In nucleotides, the CDR3 is TGTGCCAGCAGTTACAAGGGTAACTACGAGCAGTACTTC.

Only a few counts were recorded for this clone. CDR3 in DNA: TGTGCCAGCAGTTCCACGGCCTACGAGCAGTACTTC. Translating gives CASSSTAYEQYF. The chain employs TRBV6-5 and TRBJ2-7; D gene uncertain. Between the trimmed V and J ends, which lost 4 bases and 2 bases, there was a span of 6 bases. The CDR3 covers 12 residues. Germline V gene data show CDR1 as MNHEY and CDR2 as SVGAGI.

The chain employs TRBV6-5 and TRBJ2-5; D remains ambiguous. Germline V lookup: CDR1 MNHEY, CDR2 SVGAGI. This CDR3 contains 15 residues. Trimming shortened V by 4 bases and J by 5 bases, and 17 bases separated the two germline ends. CDR3 amino acids: CASSLLYRFGETQYF. CDR3 coding DNA: TGTGCCAGCAGTTTACTGTACCGGTTCGGGGAGACCCAGTACTTC.

This clone was observed a handful of times. This chain joins TRBV5-1 and TRBJ2-3, with 7 bases identical to TRBD2. The CDR3 is made up of 14 amino acids. The germline gives CDR1 SGHRS, CDR2 YFSETQ. V lost 3 bases to trimming and J lost 5 bases; unmatched junction nucleotides: 6. In DNA form, the CDR3 reads TGCGCCAGCAGCTACCGGGAGGTCCTAGATACGCAGTATTTT. Protein product: CASSYREVLDTQYF.

By proportion, this clone is medium-sized (0.01 to 0.1%). The rearrangement uses TRBV27 and TRBJ1-4; D is unresolved. This CDR3 region has 13 residues. CDR1 and CDR2 from the germline V gene are MNHEY and SMNVEV (reference sequence). Deletions cut 3 bases from V and 3 bases from J, with 5 bases between. CDR3 protein: CASSLTANEKLFF. The CDR3 bases are TGTGCCAGCAGTTTGACGGCTAATGAAAAACTGTTTTTT. The full variable domain, completed using reference TRBV27 and TRBJ1-4, is EAQVTQNPRYLITVTGKKLTVTCSQNMNHEYMSWYRQDPGLGLRQIYYSMNVEVTDKGDVPEGYKVSRKEKRNFPLILESPSPNQTSLYFCASSLTANEKLFFGSGTQLSVL.

This clone is medium-sized within its sample. This chain uses TRBV25-1 with TRBJ2-2; 7 bases align to TRBD2. The CDR3 has 16 amino acids. Germline V lookup: CDR1 MGHDK, CDR2 SYGVNS. The ends lost 3 bases at V and 0 bases at J; junction bases unmatched: 4. The CDR3 loop reads CASSEWRGTNTGELFF. CDR3 in DNA: TGTGCCAGCAGTGAGTGGCGGGGGACGAACACCGGGGAGCTGTTTTTT.

This clone is categorized as medium-sized. This chain joins TRBV10-1 and TRBJ2-7; D is ambiguous. CDR1 is WNHNN, CDR2 SYGVQD, per germline (reference sequence). This CDR3 has 13 amino acids. The V gene lost 5 bases and the J gene lost 5 bases, with 13 bases spanning the gap. The CDR3 bases are TGCGCCAGCAGTCCCGGACCAGTCCACGAGCAGTACTTC. The encoded protein is CASSPGPVHEQYF.

The chain is built from TRBV4-1 and TRBJ2-3, with TRBD2 identical over 9 bases. The ends lost 2 bases at V and 0 bases at J; junction bases unmatched: 6. This CDR3 has 17 amino acids. Germline V gene data show CDR1 as MGHRA and CDR2 as YSYEKL. CDR3 protein: CASSQRLADISTDTQYF. The CDR3 DNA sequence: TGCGCCAGCAGCCAACGACTAGCGGACATTAGCACAGATACGCAGTATTTT.